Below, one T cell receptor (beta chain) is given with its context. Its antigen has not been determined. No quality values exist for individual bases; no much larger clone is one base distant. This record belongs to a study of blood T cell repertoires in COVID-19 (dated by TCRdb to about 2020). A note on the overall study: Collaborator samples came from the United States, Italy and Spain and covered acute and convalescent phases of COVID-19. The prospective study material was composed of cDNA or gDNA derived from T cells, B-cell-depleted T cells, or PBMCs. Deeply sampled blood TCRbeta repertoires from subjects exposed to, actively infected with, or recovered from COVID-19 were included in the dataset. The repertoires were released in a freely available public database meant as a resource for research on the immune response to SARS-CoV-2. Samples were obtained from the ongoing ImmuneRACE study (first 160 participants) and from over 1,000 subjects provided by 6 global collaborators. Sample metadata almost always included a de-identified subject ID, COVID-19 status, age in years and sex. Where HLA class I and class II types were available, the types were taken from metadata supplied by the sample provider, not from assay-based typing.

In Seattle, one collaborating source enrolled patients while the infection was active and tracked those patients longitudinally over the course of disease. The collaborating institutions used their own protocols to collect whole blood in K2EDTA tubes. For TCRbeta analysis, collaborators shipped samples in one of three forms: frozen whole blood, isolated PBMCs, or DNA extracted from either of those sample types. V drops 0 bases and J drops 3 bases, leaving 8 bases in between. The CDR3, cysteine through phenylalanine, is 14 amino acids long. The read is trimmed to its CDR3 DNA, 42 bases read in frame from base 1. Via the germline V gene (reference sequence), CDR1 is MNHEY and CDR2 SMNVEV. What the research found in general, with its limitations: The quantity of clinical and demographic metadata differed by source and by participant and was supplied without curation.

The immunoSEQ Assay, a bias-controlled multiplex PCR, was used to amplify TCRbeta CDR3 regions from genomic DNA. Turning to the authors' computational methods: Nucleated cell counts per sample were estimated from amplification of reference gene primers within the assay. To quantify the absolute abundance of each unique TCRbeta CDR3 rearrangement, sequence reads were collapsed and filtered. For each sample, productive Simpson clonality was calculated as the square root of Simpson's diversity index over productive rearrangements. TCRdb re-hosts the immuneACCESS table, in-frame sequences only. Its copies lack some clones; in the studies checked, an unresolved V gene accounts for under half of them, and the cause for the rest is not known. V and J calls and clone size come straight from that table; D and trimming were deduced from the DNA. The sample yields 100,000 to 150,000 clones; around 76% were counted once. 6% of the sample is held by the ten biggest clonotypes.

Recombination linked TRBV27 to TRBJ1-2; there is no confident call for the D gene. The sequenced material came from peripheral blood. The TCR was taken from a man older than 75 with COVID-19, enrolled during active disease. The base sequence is TGTGCCAGCAGTTTATCGTCGGAGTACTATGGCTACACCTTC. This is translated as CASSLSSEYYGYTF.